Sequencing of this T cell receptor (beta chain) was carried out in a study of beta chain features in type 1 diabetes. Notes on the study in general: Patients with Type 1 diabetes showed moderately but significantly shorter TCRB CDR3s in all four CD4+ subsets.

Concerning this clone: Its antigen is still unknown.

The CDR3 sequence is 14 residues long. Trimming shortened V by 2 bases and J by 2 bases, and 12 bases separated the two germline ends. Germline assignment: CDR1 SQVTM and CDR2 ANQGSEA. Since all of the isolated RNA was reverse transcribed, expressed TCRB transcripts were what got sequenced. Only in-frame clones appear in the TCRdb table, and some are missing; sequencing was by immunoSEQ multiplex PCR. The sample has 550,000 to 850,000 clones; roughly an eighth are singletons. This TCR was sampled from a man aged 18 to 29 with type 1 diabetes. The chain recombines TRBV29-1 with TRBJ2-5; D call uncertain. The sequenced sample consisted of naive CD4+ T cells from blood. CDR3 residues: CSVENYRKQETQYF. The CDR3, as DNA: TGCAGCGTTGAAAACTATCGGAAGCAAGAGACCCAGTACTTC.